Listed here are 17 T cell receptor beta chains from one sample, sequenced in a study of vaccination effects on CD4 cells after COVID-19. Sequencing used immunoSEQ multiplex PCR; TCRdb keeps in-frame clones, though not all of them. The sample includes 55,000 to 75,000 clones, about 65% of them seen just once. Pools of viral peptides were used by the ViraFEST assay to expand antigen-specific CD4+ T cells ahead of sequencing. Cultured cells yielded isolated CD4+ T cells after 10 to 11 days. Vaccine recipients lacked prior SARS-CoV-2 infection and had negative nucleocapsid antibodies. The antigens for these receptors are not known. This specimen consisted of CD4+ T cells from PBMCs cultured with HCoV-OC43 spike peptides, obtained before COVID-19 vaccination. Described subset: HCoV-OC43 spike overlapping peptide pool stimulation. The receptors were sampled from a human donor who received a COVID-19 vaccine.

The chain recombines TRBV3-1 (or the pseudogene TRBV3-2) with TRBJ2-1, with D tentatively TRBD2 (5 bases). V lost 4 bases, J lost 9 bases, and 7 bases lay in between. The germline CDR1 and CDR2 sequences are LGHDT and YNNKEL (reference sequence). The length of the CDR3 is 11 residues. CDR3 sequence (DNA): TGTGCCAGCAGCCCGGGGATTGAGCAGTTCTTC. It encodes CASSPGIEQFF.

The V gene is TRBV10-2, the J gene TRBJ1-4; D not certain. Per germline, CDR1 WSHSY and CDR2 SAAADI. Trimming removed 2 bases from V and 3 bases from J, with 13 bases in between. This CDR3 comprises 16 residues. CDR3 protein: CASSEGEGAANEKLFF. The CDR3 DNA reads TGCGCCAGCAGTGAGGGAGAGGGTGCGGCTAATGAAAAACTGTTTTTT.

CDR3 amino acids: CASSLPSAGFSGNTIYF. The CDR3 DNA follows: TGTGCCAGCAGCCTACCCAGTGCAGGGTTCTCTGGAAACACCATATATTTT. V is TRBV28 and J is TRBJ1-3, with D perhaps matching TRBD1 (5 bases). In germline, CDR1 is MDHEN, CDR2 SYDVKM. Between the trimmed V and J ends, which lost 6 bases and 0 bases, there was a span of 18 bases. This CDR3 is built from 17 residues.

V gene TRBV6-5 combines with J gene TRBJ2-7, with no clear D. Germline V CDR1 and CDR2: MNHEY, SVGAGI. Between the trimmed V and J ends, which lost 5 bases and 3 bases, there was a span of 5 bases. The length of the CDR3 is 11 residues. The CDR3 loop is CASSNSYEQYV. CDR3 nucleotides: TGTGCCAGCAGTAACAGCTACGAGCAGTACGTC.

The J gene is TRBJ2-3, the V gene TRBV2; 7 bases are shared with TRBD2. The CDR3 loop spans 15 amino acids. With 6 bases clipped from V and 0 bases from J, the junction kept 6 bases outside the gene matches. Germline CDR1 is SNHLY and CDR2 is FYNNEI. The CDR3 spells CASRRELTSTDTQYF. CDR3 in DNA: TGTGCCAGCAGGCGGGAGCTAACTAGCACAGATACGCAGTATTTT.

The rearrangement joins TRBV28 to TRBJ1-1, with TRBD1 as a possible D gene (6 bases). The V gene's germline CDR1 is MDHEN and CDR2 SYDVKM. Trimming shortened V by 6 bases and J by 0 bases, and 8 bases separated the two germline ends. The CDR3 extends over 13 amino acids. CDR3 nucleotide sequence: TGTGCCAGCAGGGACAGATTGAACACTGAAGCTTTCTTT. This codes for CASRDRLNTEAFF.

V gene TRBV11-2 combines with J gene TRBJ1-2; TRBD1 matches 7 bases. The CDR3 runs to 14 residues. V shed 1 base, J shed 3 bases, and the junction held 2 bases outside the gene matches. Germline V gene sequence: CDR1 SGHAT, CDR2 FQNNGV. CDR3 in amino acids: CASSLGQGDYGYTF. Written as DNA, the CDR3 is TGTGCCAGCAGCTTAGGGCAGGGGGACTATGGCTACACCTTC.

This rearrangement joins TRBV7-9 to TRBJ2-7, with D unclear. Deletions cut 4 bases from V and 5 bases from J, with 12 bases between. The germline CDR1 and CDR2 sequences are SEHNR and FQNEAQ (reference sequence). CDR3 length: 13 residues. The CDR3 loop reads CASSSSPGDEQYV. CDR3 DNA sequence: TGTGCCAGCAGCTCCTCGCCAGGAGACGAGCAGTACGTC.

This clone occurred once. This sequence joins TRBV6-4 and TRBJ1-3; D unclear. V was clipped by 2 bases and J by 2 bases, with 19 bases between them. The CDR3 covers 18 residues. Germline-derived CDR1 and CDR2 are MRHNA and SNTAGT. For the CDR3, the DNA is TGTGCCAGCAGTGACCACATCCGGGGAGAGAATCCTGGAAACACCATATATTTT. Residues: CASSDHIRGENPGNTIYF.

The V gene is TRBV24-1, the J gene TRBJ2-3; 8 positions agree with TRBD2. This CDR3 has 15 amino acids. CDR1 KGHDR and CDR2 SFDVKD come from the germline V gene. V shed 5 bases, J shed 2 bases, and the junction held 5 bases outside the gene matches. DNA of the CDR3: TGTGCCACCAGTGGCATCGGGGGGGCCACAGATACGCAGTATTTT. As protein: CATSGIGGATDTQYF.

CDR3 in DNA: TGTGCCAGCAGCATGCGAGGGGGCTTGATAGAAGAGACCCAGTACTTC. This codes for CASSMRGGLIEETQYF. The chain combines TRBV5-6 with TRBJ2-5; 7 nucleotides match TRBD1. The CDR3 has 16 residues. V lost 4 bases and J lost 3; bases outside the gene matches: 12. Germline CDR1 SGHDT, CDR2 YYEEEE.

The chain combines TRBV18 with TRBJ2-1; 10 bases are a match to TRBD2. The ends lost 3 bases at V and 5 bases at J; junction bases unmatched: 7. CDR1 KGHSH and CDR2 LQKENI come from the germline V gene. CDR3 length: 16 amino acids. The DNA of the CDR3 is TGTGCCAGCTCACCCCAAGGAGCGGGGGGGAACAATGAGCAGTTCTTC. It encodes CASSPQGAGGNNEQFF.

The rearrangement links TRBV5-1 to TRBJ1-3; 9 bases match TRBD1. This CDR3 has 15 residues. Germline V lookup: CDR1 SGHRS, CDR2 YFSETQ. V was clipped by 4 bases and J by 1 base; unmatched bases: 3. This chain's CDR3 is CASSTTGGSGNTIYF. The DNA of the CDR3 is TGCGCCAGCAGCACGACAGGGGGTTCTGGAAACACCATATATTTT.

V usage is TRBV7-9 and J usage is TRBJ2-7; the match to TRBD1 covers 8 bases. This CDR3 is 13 amino acids long. V was pared by 4 bases and J by 6 bases, with 5 bases of the junction left unmatched. Germline V CDR1 and CDR2: SEHNR, FQNEAQ (reference sequence). CDR3 residues: CASSYQGAGEQYV. DNA for the CDR3: TGTGCCAGCAGCTACCAGGGGGCGGGCGAGCAGTACGTC.

V usage is TRBV5-1 and J usage is TRBJ2-3, with a weak D call TRBD2 (6 bases). Between the trimmed V and J ends, which lost 1 base and 2 bases, there was a span of 11 bases. CDR1 SGHRS and CDR2 YFSETQ come from the germline V gene. The CDR3 extends over 15 amino acids. The CDR3 sequence: CASSLMGGNTDTQYF. CDR3 nucleotides: TGCGCCAGCAGCTTGATGGGAGGTAACACAGATACGCAGTATTTT.

The CDR3 sequence: CASSYIRGDQPQHF. The DNA of the CDR3 is TGTGCCAGCAGTTACATCCGGGGGGATCAGCCCCAGCATTTT. The rearrangement uses TRBV6-6 and TRBJ1-5, with a weak D call TRBD1 (5 bases). CDR3 size: 14 residues. V lost 2 bases and J 5 bases, leaving 10 bases between the germline ends. The germline V gene encodes CDR1 MNHNY and CDR2 SVGAGI (reference sequence).

The rearrangement links TRBV7-8 to TRBJ2-1; no reliable D call. This CDR3 is 11 amino acids long. V gave up 8 bases and J gave up 5 bases, with 7 bases separating them. Germline V gives CDR1 SGHVS, CDR2 FQNEAQ. The CDR3 sequence is CASRENNEQFF. Written as DNA, the CDR3 is TGTGCCAGCCGTGAAAACAATGAGCAGTTCTTC.